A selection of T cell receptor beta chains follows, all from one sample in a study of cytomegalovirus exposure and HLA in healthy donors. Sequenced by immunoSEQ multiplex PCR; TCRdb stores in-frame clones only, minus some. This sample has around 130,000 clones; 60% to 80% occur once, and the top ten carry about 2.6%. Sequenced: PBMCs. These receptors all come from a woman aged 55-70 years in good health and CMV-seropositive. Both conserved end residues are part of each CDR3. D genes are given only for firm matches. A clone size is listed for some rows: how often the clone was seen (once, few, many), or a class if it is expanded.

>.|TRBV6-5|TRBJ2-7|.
TGTGCCAGCAGTTACTCGGCAGGCTCTTCCTACGAGCAGTACTTC
CASSYSAGSSYEQYF
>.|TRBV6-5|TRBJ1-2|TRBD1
TGTGCCAGCAGTTATTTGGAGGGGGCGCGGAAGGATGGCTACACCTTC
CASSYLEGARKDGYTF
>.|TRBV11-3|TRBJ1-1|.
TGTGCCAGCAGTAGGGAGCGGGGCACTGAAGCTTTCTTT
CASSRERGTEAFF
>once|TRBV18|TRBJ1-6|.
TGTGCCAGCTCACCCCAGGGCCCGGGGGAAGGCTCACCCCTCCACTTT
CASSPQGPGEGSPLHF
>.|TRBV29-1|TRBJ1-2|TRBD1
TGCAGCGCGGGGGGGACAGCACTGACTAACTATGGCTACACCTTC
CSAGGTALTNYGYTF
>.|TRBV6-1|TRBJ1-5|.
TGTGCCAGCAGTGAAAAGGGGGGAGGGGGGAGCCCCCAGCATTTT
CASSEKGGGGSPQHF
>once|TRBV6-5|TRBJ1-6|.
TGTGCCAGCAGTGCGGGTCCATTCAATTCACCCCTCCACTTT
CASSAGPFNSPLHF
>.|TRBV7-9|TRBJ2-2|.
TGTGCCAGCAGCCTAAACACCGGGGAGCTGTTTTTT
CASSLNTGELFF
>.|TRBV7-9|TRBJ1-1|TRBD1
TGTGCCAGCAGCTTCCAGGGGGGTGAAGCTTTCTTT
CASSFQGGEAFF
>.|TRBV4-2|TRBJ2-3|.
TGTGCCAGCAGCCAAGATAGGCAGGGTAGGGATACGCAGTATTTT
CASSQDRQGRDTQYF
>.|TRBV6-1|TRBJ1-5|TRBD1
TGTGCCAGCAGCGCCCGGACAGGGCACAATCAGCCCCAGCATTTT
CASSARTGHNQPQHF
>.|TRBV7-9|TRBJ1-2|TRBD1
TGTGCCAGCAGGCCGAGGACAGGGAATTTTGGCTACACCTTC
CASRPRTGNFGYTF
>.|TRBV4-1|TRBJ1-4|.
TGCGCCAGCAGCCAAGAGAGAGGTCTAGCTAATGAAAAACTGTTTTTT
CASSQERGLANEKLFF
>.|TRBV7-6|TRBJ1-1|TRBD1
TGTGCCAGCAGCAATGACAGGGACACTGAAGCTTTCTTT
CASSNDRDTEAFF
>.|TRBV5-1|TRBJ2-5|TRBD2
TGCGCCAGCAGCTTGGCGATCCTAGCGGGGGAGCAAGAGACCCAGTACTTC
CASSLAILAGEQETQYF
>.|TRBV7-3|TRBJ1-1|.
TGTGCCAGCAGCTTAGGGCACTTGAACACTGAAGCTTTCTTT
CASSLGHLNTEAFF
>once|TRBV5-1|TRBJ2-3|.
TGCGCCAGCAGCTTGGGGGCCACGGGCACAGATACGCAGTATTTT
CASSLGATGTDTQYF
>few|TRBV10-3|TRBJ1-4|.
TGTGCCATCAGTGTCGGAACTAATGAAAAACTGTTTTTT
CAISVGTNEKLFF
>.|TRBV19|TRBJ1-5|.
TGTGCCAGTAGTACCACTCCGGGGGGGCATCAGCCCCAGCATTTT
CASSTTPGGHQPQHF
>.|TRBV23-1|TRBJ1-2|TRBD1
TGCGCCAGTAGTCACGGGACAGACTATGGCTACACCTTC
CASSHGTDYGYTF
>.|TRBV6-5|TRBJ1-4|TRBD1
TGTGCCAGCAGTTTTACAGGGGAGAGTGAAAAACTGTTTTTT
CASSFTGESEKLFF
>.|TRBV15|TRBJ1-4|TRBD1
TGTGCCACCAGCAGGCCGGGACAGGGTGACGAACTGTTTTTT
CATSRPGQGDELFF
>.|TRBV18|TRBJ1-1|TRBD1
TGTGCCAGCTCATCCGGACAGGACACTGAAGCTTTCTTT
CASSSGQDTEAFF
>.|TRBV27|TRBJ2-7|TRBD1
TGTGCCAGCAGTTCAAGGACAGGGCCTACGGGTGAGCAGTACTTC
CASSSRTGPTGEQYF
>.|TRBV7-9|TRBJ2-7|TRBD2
TGTGCCAGCAGCCCGGGGGGGGGCCTCGACGAGCAGTACTTC
CASSPGGGLDEQYF
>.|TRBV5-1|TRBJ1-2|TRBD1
TGCGCCAGCAGCCAACAGGGGGCACGGGACTATGGCTACACCTTC
CASSQQGARDYGYTF
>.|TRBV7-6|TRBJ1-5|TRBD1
TGTGCCAGCAGCTCCCGGACAGGGTACAATCAGCCCCAGCATTTT
CASSSRTGYNQPQHF
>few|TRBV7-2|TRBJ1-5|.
TGTGCCAGCAGCTTAGGTGAGGCATATAGCAATCAGCCCCAGCATTTT
CASSLGEAYSNQPQHF
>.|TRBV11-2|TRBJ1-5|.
TGTGCCAGCAGCTTGGACAGCCAGCCCCAGCATTTT
CASSLDSQPQHF